The following is a TCR beta chain sequence with its context. Antigen unknown. The V and J ends lost 3 bases and 4 bases respectively, with 11 bases between them. The CDR3 has 14 residues. Germline V lookup: CDR1 SGDLS, CDR2 YYNGEE. These data originate in a study of OX40 agonist ivuxolimab in advanced cancers. Looking at the study overall: The study reported partial responses in three patients: one hepatocellular carcinoma, two cutaneous melanoma. General study results and limits: Averaging showed that CD8+ T cells had more expanded clones than CD4+ did.

The assay was immunoSEQ multiplex PCR, and TCRdb's table has in-frame clones only and misses some. The sample lists about 37,000 clones; roughly 80% were seen once. The rearrangement links TRBV9 to TRBJ2-1; D may be TRBD1 or TRBD2 (6 bases each). The specimen was CD4+ or CD8+ T cells sorted from blood, collected in a trial of the OX40 agonist ivuxolimab. This clonotype originated in an adult with an advanced solid tumor such as melanoma, head and neck, liver or kidney cancer. CDR3 region: CASSEGGPYNEQFF. For the CDR3, the DNA is TGTGCCAGCAGCGAGGGGGGACCATACAATGAGCAGTTCTTC.